These 27 T cell receptor beta chains share one sample of origin, sequenced in a study of blood T cell repertoires in COVID-19. Profiled with immunoSEQ multiplex PCR; TCRdb holds only in-frame clones, not every one. The data hold about 75,000 clones, with 87% observed a single time. The sequencing input was peripheral blood. These receptors were obtained from a woman in her fifties or sixties with acute or convalescent COVID-19.

The chain links TRBV6-5 to TRBJ2-1; no reliable D call. V was trimmed by 6 bases and J by 8 bases, leaving 8 bases between them. Germline V gene data show CDR1 as MNHEY and CDR2 as SVGAGI. The CDR3 covers 11 residues. The CDR3 DNA reads as TGTGCCAGCAGCCAGTTGCATGAGCAGTTCTTC. It is translated as CASSQLHEQFF.

This clone occurred a few times. The gene calls are TRBV5-1 and TRBJ1-5; weak D call: TRBD1 (6 bases). The CDR3 consists of 15 residues. The germline V gene has CDR1 SGHRS and CDR2 YFSETQ. Deletions cut 0 bases from V and 3 bases from J, with 10 bases between. The CDR3 spells CASSLGQGLNQPQHF. CDR3 sequence (DNA): TGCGCCAGCAGCTTGGGGCAGGGGCTCAATCAGCCCCAGCATTTT.

This clone has a handful of counts. The chain's CDR3 is CASSLRLAESPYNEQFF. The CDR3 DNA reads TGTGCCAGCAGTTTAAGACTAGCGGAATCCCCCTACAATGAGCAGTTCTTC. The chain carries TRBV28 and TRBJ2-1, with TRBD2 identical over 9 bases. V was pared by 2 bases and J by 2 bases, with 7 bases of the junction left unmatched. The CDR3 consists of 17 residues. Germline assignment: CDR1 MDHEN and CDR2 SYDVKM. The full variable domain, its missing parts supplied by reference TRBV28 and TRBJ2-1, is DVKVTQSSRYLVKRTGEKVFLECVQDMDHENMFWYRQDPGLGLRLIYFSYDVKMKEKGDIPEGYSVSREKKERFSLILESASTNQTSMYLCASSLRLAESPYNEQFFGPGTRLTVL.

The CDR3, as DNA: TGTGCCAGCAGCGTCCTCGACAGTCCGAACACCGGGGAGCTGTTTTTT. Translating it yields CASSVLDSPNTGELFF. This rearrangement joins TRBV9 to TRBJ2-2, with D possibly matching TRBD1 (5 bases). V dropped 2 bases and J dropped 0 bases, with 11 bases sitting between them. The CDR3 has 16 amino acids. Germline CDR1 and CDR2: SGDLS and YYNGEE.

The chain uses TRBV4-3 and TRBJ2-2, with TRBD2 matching 13 bases. The V segment lost 0 bases and the J segment 9 bases; nucleotides outside the gene matches: 4. The CDR3 runs 16 residues. The germline V gene encodes CDR1 LGHNA and CDR2 YSLEER. The DNA for the CDR3 is TGCGCCAGCAGCCAAGAGGGGACTAGCGGGAATTGGGAGCTGTTTTTT. This encodes CASSQEGTSGNWELFF.

The rearrangement joins TRBV30 to TRBJ1-2; maybe TRBD1 (6 bases). Germline V gene data show CDR1 as GTSNPN and CDR2 as SVGIG (reference sequence). The ends were cut back, 3 bases at V and 4 bases at J, with 12 bases in the middle. The CDR3 contains 13 residues. The CDR3 region is CAWRPQGSYGYTF. As DNA, the CDR3 is TGTGCCTGGAGACCTCAGGGGAGCTATGGCTACACCTTC.

This sequence joins TRBV29-1 and TRBJ1-6, with TRBD1 matching over 7 bases. The germline gives CDR1 SQVTM, CDR2 ANQGSEA. The ends lost 4 bases at V and 6 bases at J; junction bases unmatched: 3. This CDR3 contains 13 residues. The CDR3 DNA sequence: TGCAGCGTTGGCGCAGGGGGTAATTCACCCCTCCACTTT. Amino acids: CSVGAGGNSPLHF.

V and J are TRBV2 and TRBJ1-2; weak D call: TRBD1 (5 bases). Trimming cost V 4 bases and J 6 bases, with 21 bases left between them. The CDR3 sequence is 16 residues long. The V gene's germline CDR1 is SNHLY and CDR2 FYNNEI. The CDR3, as DNA: TGTGCCAGCAGTGGGGATCTGGGGGGAGGGTTGAATGGCTACACCTTC. Protein sequence: CASSGDLGGGLNGYTF.

The rearrangement joins TRBV7-9 to TRBJ2-2, with TRBD2 matching 9 bases. V lost 5 bases, J lost 6 bases, and 7 bases stayed unmatched. Germline V gene data show CDR1 as SEHNR and CDR2 as FQNEAQ (reference sequence). The CDR3 consists of 15 residues. The CDR3 coding sequence is TGTGCCAGCAGCCCCTATGAGCGGGGGGCCGGGGAGCTGTTTTTT. It specifies CASSPYERGAGELFF.

The chain couples TRBV5-1 to TRBJ1-3; D is possibly TRBD1 (5 bases). With 1 base removed from V and 0 bases from J, the gap between germline ends came to 17 bases. This CDR3 is built from 18 residues. Germline V CDR1 and CDR2: SGHRS, YFSETQ. CDR3 bases: TGCGCCAGCAGCTTGATCCCCGGGGGAGAGAGCTCTGGAAACACCATATATTTT. It yields the protein CASSLIPGGESSGNTIYF. The entire variable domain, with the rest obtained from reference TRBV5-1 and TRBJ1-3, is as follows: KAGVTQTPRYLIKTRGQQVTLSCSPISGHRSVSWYQQTPGQGLQFLFEYFSETQRNKGNFPGRFSGRQFSNSRSEMNVSTLELGDSALYLCASSLIPGGESSGNTIYFGEGSWLTVV.

This rearrangement joins TRBV29-1 to TRBJ1-1; D may be TRBD1 (5 bases). The CDR3 contains 16 residues. Looked up from germline, CDR1 is SQVTM and CDR2 is ANQGSEA. V shed 7 bases and J shed 1 base, with 22 bases lying between them. The CDR3 reads CSAKELTDPQNTEAFF. The CDR3 nucleotides are TGCAGCGCTAAGGAATTGACAGACCCTCAGAACACTGAAGCTTTCTTT. The full variable domain, in which reference TRBV29-1 and TRBJ1-1 provide the parts outside the CDR3, is SAVISQKPSRDICQRGTSLTIQCQVDSQVTMMFWYRQQPGQSLTLIATANQGSEATYESGFVIDKFPISRPNLTFSTLTVSNMSPEDSSIYLCSAKELTDPQNTEAFFGQGTRLTVV.

This chain uses TRBV4-2 with TRBJ1-5; 10 bases agree with TRBD1. In germline, CDR1 is LGHNA, CDR2 YNFKEQ. Germline trimming cut 4 bases from V and 3 bases from J; bases unmatched to any gene: 3. This CDR3 is 15 amino acids long. The CDR3 here is CASSRGQGNNQPQHF. CDR3 nucleotide sequence: TGTGCCAGCAGCCGGGGACAGGGGAACAATCAGCCCCAGCATTTT.

This clone has only a few counts. The V call is TRBV19, the J call TRBJ2-2; 11 bases are a match to TRBD2. This CDR3 contains 15 residues. V lost 10 bases and J lost 2; bases outside the gene matches: 6. Germline V CDR1 and CDR2: LNHDA, SQIVND (reference sequence). CDR3 in amino acids: CAIGTSGINTGELFF. The DNA for the CDR3 is TGTGCCATCGGGACTAGCGGAATTAACACCGGGGAGCTGTTTTTT.

This sequence joins TRBV5-1 and TRBJ1-2; D is ambiguous. CDR1 is SGHRS and CDR2 is YFSETQ in the germline V gene. CDR3 length equals 15 residues. Trimming left V 0 bases short and J 1 base short, with 10 bases between. The CDR3 DNA reads TGCGCCAGCAGCTTGGCCGCAGGTCTTAACTATGGCTACACCTTC. The encoded protein is CASSLAAGLNYGYTF.

This clone has only one observation. The chain links TRBV7-2 to TRBJ2-3; 7 bases fit TRBD2. The CDR3 contains 15 residues. Trimming cost V 2 bases and J 0 bases; bases outside gene matches: 2. Germline values: CDR1 SGHTA, CDR2 FQGNSA. CDR3 protein: CASSLFGGSTDTQYF. The CDR3 DNA sequence: TGTGCCAGCAGCTTATTCGGGGGGAGCACAGATACGCAGTATTTT.

This clone was seen a handful of times. V and J are TRBV2 and TRBJ2-2; 7 positions agree with TRBD1. The CDR3 loop spans 14 amino acids. V shed 8 bases, J shed 5 bases, and the junction held 8 bases outside the gene matches. Germline-derived CDR1 and CDR2 are SNHLY and FYNNEI. In DNA, the CDR3 is TGTGCCAGCCGGGACAGCAGGGAAACCGGGGAGCTGTTTTTT. It specifies CASRDSRETGELFF.

The chain is built from TRBV2 and TRBJ2-7, with 8 nucleotides matching TRBD2. V lost 3 bases to trimming and J lost 0 bases; unmatched junction nucleotides: 10. The CDR3 is 17 residues long. Germline CDR1 reads SNHLY; CDR2 reads FYNNEI. The CDR3: CASSDNTWSGGSYEQYF. The CDR3 DNA reads as TGTGCCAGCAGTGATAATACGTGGAGCGGGGGCTCCTACGAGCAGTACTTC.

This clone is a singleton in its sample. J is TRBJ2-7 and V is TRBV5-1, with 8 bases matching TRBD1. Germline loops: CDR1 SGHRS, CDR2 YFSETQ. V trimming: 7 bases; J trimming: 5 bases; junction bases outside the gene matches: 8. There are 13 residues in the CDR3. The CDR3 DNA is TGCGCCAGCGCGGACAGGGTAGACGACGAGCAGTACTTC. Translating gives CASADRVDDEQYF.

This chain uses TRBV18 with TRBJ2-7; TRBD1 agrees at 7 bases. J lost 1 base, V lost 2 bases, and 2 bases had no gene match. Germline V lookup: CDR1 KGHSH, CDR2 LQKENI. The CDR3 spans 14 residues. As DNA, the CDR3 is TGTGCCAGCTCACCATTGGGACAGTCCTACGAGCAGTACTTC. It is translated as CASSPLGQSYEQYF.

The chain joins TRBV2 to TRBJ2-2; 8 bases fit TRBD2. CDR3 length equals 14 residues. Germline CDR1 and CDR2: SNHLY and FYNNEI. V dropped 10 bases and J dropped 5; count of bases not matched to a gene: 9. The CDR3 here is CATAGGGSTGELFF. The CDR3 DNA sequence: TGTGCCACGGCGGGGGGAGGGTCGACCGGGGAGCTGTTTTTT.

This chain joins TRBV2 and TRBJ2-7, with D possibly matching TRBD2 (5 bases). V gave up 6 bases and J gave up 4 bases, with 16 bases separating them. The CDR3 consists of 14 residues. Germline V gives CDR1 SNHLY, CDR2 FYNNEI. The DNA of the CDR3 is TGTGCCAGCAGGAAGTCGGGAACCGATTACGAGCAGTACTTC. It is translated as CASRKSGTDYEQYF.

This chain joins TRBV5-5 and TRBJ1-4; 10 nucleotides align to TRBD1. Per germline, CDR1 SGHKS and CDR2 YYEKEE (reference sequence). Trimming removed 4 bases from V and 6 bases from J; junction bases left unmatched: 9. The CDR3 runs to 16 residues. This chain's CDR3 is CASSPRDRGGDEKLFF. The DNA for the CDR3 is TGTGCCAGCAGCCCCCGGGACAGGGGAGGGGATGAAAAACTGTTTTTT.

The chain links TRBV9 to TRBJ1-4, with 8 bases fitting TRBD1. V lost 4 bases to trimming and J lost 5 bases; unmatched junction nucleotides: 7. The CDR3 has 15 residues. CDR1 and CDR2 from the germline V gene are SGDLS and YYNGEE. The CDR3: CASSPDPGGNEKLFF. CDR3 bases: TGTGCCAGCAGCCCAGACCCAGGGGGCAATGAAAAACTGTTTTTT.

The CDR3 coding sequence is TGTGCCAGCAGCACATCTGGGGGCGGCGCCTCTCGGTACTTC. This gives the protein CASSTSGGGASRYF. The V gene is TRBV14, the J gene TRBJ2-7, with a possible D match to TRBD1 (6 bases). This CDR3 is 14 amino acids long. Germline CDR1 and CDR2: SGHDN and FVKESK. V lost 5 bases and J lost 12, with 23 bases in between.

V usage is TRBV5-5 and J usage is TRBJ2-3; 9 bases match TRBD2. V trimming: 4 bases; J trimming: 5 bases; junction bases outside the gene matches: 11. The CDR3 extends over 16 amino acids. Germline V gene data show CDR1 as SGHKS and CDR2 as YYEKEE (reference sequence). CDR3 nucleotides: TGTGCCAGCAGCCCGGATGGGCGGGGGGGATTAGATACGCAGTATTTT. It yields the protein CASSPDGRGGLDTQYF. Filled out from reference TRBV5-5 and TRBJ2-3, the complete variable domain reads DAGVTQSPTHLIKTRGQQVTLRCSPISGHKSVSWYQQVLGQGPQFIFQYYEKEERGRGNFPDRFSARQFPNYSSELNVNALLLGDSALYLCASSPDGRGGLDTQYFGPGTRLTVL.

This clone was seen once. The chain joins TRBV28 to TRBJ2-7, with D possibly matching TRBD2 (6 bases). Germline CDR1 is MDHEN and CDR2 is SYDVKM. This CDR3 contains 14 residues. The V end was cut by 3 bases, the J end by 6 bases, with 15 bases between. Here the CDR3 DNA reads TGTGCCAGCAGTTTCTTAGCGGTGCTGGGCGAGCAGTACTTC. Protein product: CASSFLAVLGEQYF.

This chain links TRBV30 with TRBJ2-2; 7 bases are a match to TRBD1. The V and J ends lost 4 bases and 5 bases, in that order; junction bases with no gene match: 4. The germline V gene has CDR1 GTSNPN and CDR2 SVGIG (reference sequence). The CDR3 is 13 amino acids. This CDR3 is CAWNRQGTGELFF. CDR3 nucleotides: TGTGCCTGGAACCGACAGGGAACCGGGGAGCTGTTTTTT.